This T cell receptor (beta chain) was recorded in a study of graft-versus-host responses after intestinal transplantation. Study context: Each recipient received anti-thymocyte globulin induction, then tacrolimus and steroids for approximately three years.

Some clones are missing from TCRdb's copy, which holds only in-frame ones; the method was immunoSEQ multiplex PCR. This repertoire shows about 110,000 clones, around 90% found once; its top ten account for 0.2% to 0.25%. This clone was recorded once. Its antigen remains unidentified. Per germline, CDR1 LGHNA and CDR2 YNFKEQ. This CDR3 is 15 amino acids long. Trimming removed 5 bases from V and 0 bases from J, with 14 bases in between. The sequence was obtained from a human donor who was the organ donor for an intestinal transplant. The chain links TRBV4-2 to TRBJ2-7; D is perhaps TRBD1 (6 bases). Source: unstimulated CD4+ T cells sorted from spleen or lymph node cells, taken before transplant. CDR3 in amino acids: CASSARLDSSYEQYF. The CDR3 DNA reads as TGTGCCAGCAGCGCCCGACTGGACAGCTCCTACGAGCAGTACTTC.